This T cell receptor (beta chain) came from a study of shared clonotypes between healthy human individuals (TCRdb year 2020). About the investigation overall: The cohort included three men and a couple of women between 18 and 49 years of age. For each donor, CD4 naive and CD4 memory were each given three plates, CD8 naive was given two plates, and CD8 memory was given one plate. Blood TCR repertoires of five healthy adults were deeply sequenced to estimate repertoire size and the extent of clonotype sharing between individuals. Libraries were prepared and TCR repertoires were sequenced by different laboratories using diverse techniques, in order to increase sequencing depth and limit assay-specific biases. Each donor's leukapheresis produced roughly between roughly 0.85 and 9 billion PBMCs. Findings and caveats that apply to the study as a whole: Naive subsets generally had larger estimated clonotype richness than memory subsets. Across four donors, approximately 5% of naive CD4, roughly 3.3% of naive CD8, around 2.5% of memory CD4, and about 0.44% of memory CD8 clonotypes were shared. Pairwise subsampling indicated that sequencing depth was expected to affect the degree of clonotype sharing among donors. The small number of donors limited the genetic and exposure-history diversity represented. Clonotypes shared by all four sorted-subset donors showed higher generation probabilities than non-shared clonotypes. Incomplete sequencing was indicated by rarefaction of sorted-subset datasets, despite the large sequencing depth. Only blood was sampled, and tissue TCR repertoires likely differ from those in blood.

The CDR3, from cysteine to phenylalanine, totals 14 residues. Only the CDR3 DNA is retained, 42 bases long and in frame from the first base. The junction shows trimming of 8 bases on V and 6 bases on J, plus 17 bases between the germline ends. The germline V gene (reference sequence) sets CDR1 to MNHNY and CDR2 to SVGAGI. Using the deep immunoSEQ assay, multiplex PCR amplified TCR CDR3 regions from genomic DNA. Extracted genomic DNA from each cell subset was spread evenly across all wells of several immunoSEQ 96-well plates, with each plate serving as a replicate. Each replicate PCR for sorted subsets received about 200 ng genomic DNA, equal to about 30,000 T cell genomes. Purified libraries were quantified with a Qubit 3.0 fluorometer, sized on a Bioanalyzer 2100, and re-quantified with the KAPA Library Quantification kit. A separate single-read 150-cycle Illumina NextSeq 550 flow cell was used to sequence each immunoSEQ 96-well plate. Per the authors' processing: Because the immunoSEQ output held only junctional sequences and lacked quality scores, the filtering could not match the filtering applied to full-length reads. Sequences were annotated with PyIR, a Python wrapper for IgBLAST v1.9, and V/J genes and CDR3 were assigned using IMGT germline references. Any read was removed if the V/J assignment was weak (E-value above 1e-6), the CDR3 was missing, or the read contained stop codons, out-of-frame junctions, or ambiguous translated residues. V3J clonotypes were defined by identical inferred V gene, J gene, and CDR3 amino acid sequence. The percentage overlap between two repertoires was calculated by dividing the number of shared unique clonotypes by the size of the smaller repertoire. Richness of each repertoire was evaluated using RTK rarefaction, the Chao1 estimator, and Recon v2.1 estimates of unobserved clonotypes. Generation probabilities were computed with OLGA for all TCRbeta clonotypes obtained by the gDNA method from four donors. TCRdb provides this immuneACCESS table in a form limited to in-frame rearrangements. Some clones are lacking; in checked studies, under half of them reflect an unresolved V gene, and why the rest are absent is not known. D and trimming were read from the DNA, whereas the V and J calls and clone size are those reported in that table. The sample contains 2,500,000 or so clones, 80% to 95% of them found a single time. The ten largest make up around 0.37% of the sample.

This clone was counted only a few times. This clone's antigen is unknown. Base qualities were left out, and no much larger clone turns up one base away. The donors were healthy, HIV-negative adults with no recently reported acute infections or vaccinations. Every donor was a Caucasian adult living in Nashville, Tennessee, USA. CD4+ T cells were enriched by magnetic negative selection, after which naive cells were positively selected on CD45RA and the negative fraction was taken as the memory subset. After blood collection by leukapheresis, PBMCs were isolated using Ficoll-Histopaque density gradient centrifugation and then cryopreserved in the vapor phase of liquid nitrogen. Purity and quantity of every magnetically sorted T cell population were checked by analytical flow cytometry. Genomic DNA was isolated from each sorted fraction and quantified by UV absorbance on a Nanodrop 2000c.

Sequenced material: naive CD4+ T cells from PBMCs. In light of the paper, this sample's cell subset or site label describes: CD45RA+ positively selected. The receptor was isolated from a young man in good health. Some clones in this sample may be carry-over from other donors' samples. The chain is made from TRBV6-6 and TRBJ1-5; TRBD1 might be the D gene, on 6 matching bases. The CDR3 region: CASGGVPRGQPQHF. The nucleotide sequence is TGTGCCAGCGGAGGGGTTCCCAGGGGTCAGCCCCAGCATTTT.